The 25 T cell receptor beta chains in this list originate from one sample, sequenced in a study of shared clonotypes between healthy human individuals. Here immunoSEQ multiplex PCR was the method, and the copy in TCRdb shows in-frame clones only, minus some. The table shows about 490,000 clones, with roughly 85% occurring only once. Specimen: PBMCs. Receptor source: a woman in her forties in good health. Some clones in this sample may be carry-over from other donors' samples.

This clone was seen only once. The chain has TRBV7-3 and TRBJ2-1; 8 nucleotides line up with TRBD2. The CDR3 extends over 15 amino acids. Germline loops: CDR1 SGHTA, CDR2 FQGTGA. The trim removed 5 bases at V and 4 bases at J, leaving 7 bases unmatched. CDR3 bases: TGTGCCAGCAGCCCGACTAGCGCCCTGTACAATGAGCAGTTCTTC. Its protein product is CASSPTSALYNEQFF. The entire variable domain, with the rest obtained from reference TRBV7-3 and TRBJ2-1, is as follows: GAGVSQTPSNKVTEKGKYVELRCDPISGHTALYWYRQSLGQGPEFLIYFQGTGAADDSGLPNDRFFAVRPEGSVSTLKIQRTERGDSAVYLCASSPTSALYNEQFFGPGTRLTVL.

The V and J genes are TRBV10-3 and TRBJ2-7, with 10 bases identical to TRBD2. The CDR3 spans 15 residues. Germline lookup yields CDR1 ENHRY and CDR2 SYGVKD. V trimming: 3 bases; J trimming: 2 bases; junction bases outside the gene matches: 4. CDR3 nucleotide sequence: TGTGCCATCAGTGAAGGAACTAGCGGGGCCTACGAGCAGTACTTC. This gives the protein CAISEGTSGAYEQYF.

The chain uses TRBV29-1 and TRBJ2-7, with 11 bases matching TRBD1. Losses at the gene ends were 7 bases for V and 2 bases for J; bases not matched to a gene: 4. Per germline, CDR1 SQVTM and CDR2 ANQGSEA. This CDR3 spans 13 amino acids. The CDR3 loop is CSAGTGGPYEQYF. The CDR3 nucleotides read TGCAGCGCCGGGACAGGGGGTCCCTACGAGCAGTACTTC.

The chain couples TRBV28 to TRBJ2-3, with 11 bases identical to TRBD1. This CDR3 contains 13 residues. After removal of 8 bases from V and 2 bases from J, the junction contained 0 bases not matched to a gene. Germline CDR1 reads MDHEN; CDR2 reads SYDVKM. The CDR3 DNA reads TGTGCCAGCGGACAGGGGGCCACAGATACGCAGTATTTT. Residues: CASGQGATDTQYF.

This sequence joins TRBV6-1 and TRBJ1-1, with unresolved D. Trimming left V 6 bases short and J 3 bases short, with 14 bases between. The CDR3 loop spans 14 amino acids. Per germline, CDR1 MNHNS and CDR2 SASEGT. The CDR3 is CASSRREGDTEAFF. CDR3 sequence (DNA): TGTGCCAGCAGCCGTCGAGAGGGTGACACTGAAGCTTTCTTT.

This chain joins TRBV16 and TRBJ2-5; D gene uncertain. The CDR3 spans 15 residues. Trimming shortened V by 2 bases and J by 3 bases, and 13 bases separated the two germline ends. Per germline, CDR1 KGHSY and CDR2 FQNENV. In nucleotides, the CDR3 is TGTGCCAGCAGCCAACAACGGGTGAGAAAAGAGACCCAGTACTTC. Translating it yields CASSQQRVRKETQYF.

The chain has TRBV6-1 and TRBJ1-4; no firm D call. V was pared by 3 bases and J by 4 bases, with 15 bases between. The CDR3 has 16 amino acids. Germline V CDR1 and CDR2: MNHNS, SASEGT. The CDR3 loop reads CASSDPGRAHNEKLFF. CDR3 bases: TGTGCCAGCAGTGATCCCGGTAGGGCCCATAATGAAAAACTGTTTTTT.

CDR3 sequence (DNA): TGTGCCAGCAGCTTAATGGGCGGTAGCGTAGCCGGGGAGCTGTTTTTT. Amino acids: CASSLMGGSVAGELFF. The chain combines TRBV11-1 with TRBJ2-2, with D perhaps matching TRBD2 (5 bases). Germline V gives CDR1 SGHAT, CDR2 FQDESV (reference sequence). The V and J ends lost 2 bases and 6 bases respectively, with 16 bases between them. This CDR3 contains 16 residues.

This chain links TRBV7-2 with TRBJ2-6, with D tentatively TRBD2 (6 bases). Trimming cost V 5 bases and J 3 bases, with 11 bases left between them. Germline V gives CDR1 SGHTA, CDR2 FQGNSA. The CDR3 runs 15 residues. CDR3 DNA: TGTGCCAGCAGCCCGACTAGTTTTGGGGCCAACGTCCTGACTTTC. Its protein product is CASSPTSFGANVLTF.

This clone appeared once. The chain employs TRBV18 and TRBJ1-1; TRBD1 matches 8 bases. CDR1 and CDR2 (germline): KGHSH, LQKENI. J was trimmed by 5 bases and V by 1 base; bases with no gene match: 9. The CDR3 runs 16 residues. The CDR3 loop reads CASSPRATGGRTEAFF. The CDR3 nucleotides read TGTGCCAGCTCACCACGGGCCACAGGGGGGAGAACTGAAGCTTTCTTT. Full variable domain (remainder filled in from reference TRBV18 and TRBJ1-1): NAGVMQNPRHLVRRRGQEARLRCSPMKGHSHVYWYRQLPEEGLKFMVYLQKENIIDESGMPKERFSAEFPKEGPSILRIQQVVRGDSAAYFCASSPRATGGRTEAFFGQGTRLTVV.

The chain joins TRBV6-1 to TRBJ1-1; 10 bases line up with TRBD1. Germline V gives CDR1 MNHNS, CDR2 SASEGT. The CDR3 is 14 amino acids. V trimming: 7 bases; J trimming: 3 bases; junction bases outside the gene matches: 5. This CDR3 is CASIGTGADTEAFF. In DNA form, the CDR3 reads TGTGCCAGCATCGGGACAGGGGCGGACACTGAAGCTTTCTTT.

This sequence joins TRBV6-1 and TRBJ2-3; TRBD2 might be the D (6 bases). This CDR3 comprises 16 residues. The V gene lost 2 bases and the J gene lost 0 bases, with 12 bases spanning the gap. Per germline, CDR1 MNHNS and CDR2 SASEGT. The CDR3, as DNA: TGTGCCAGCAGTGAACCTAGCGTTCGAAGCACAGATACGCAGTATTTT. This codes for CASSEPSVRSTDTQYF.

This clone was recorded only once. CDR3 amino acids: CASSRTAILQETQYF. CDR3 DNA sequence: TGTGCCAGCAGCCGGACAGCCATCCTACAGGAGACCCAGTACTTC. This chain uses TRBV27 with TRBJ2-5, with D maybe TRBD1 (6 bases). Germline V gives CDR1 MNHEY, CDR2 SMNVEV (reference sequence). The CDR3 is 15 amino acids. The ends were cut back, 6 bases at V and 5 bases at J, with 19 bases in the middle.

Remarks on this clone: Distinct nucleotide sequences in the sample also encode this CDR3. The V call is TRBV18, the J call TRBJ2-5; TRBD2 might be the D (6 bases). Germline lookup yields CDR1 KGHSH and CDR2 LQKENI. Trimming removed 3 bases from V and 5 bases from J, with 10 bases in between. The CDR3 has 13 amino acids. Written as DNA, the CDR3 is TGTGCCAGCTCACCGCGGGACGGGGAGACCCAGTACTTC. Protein product: CASSPRDGETQYF.

The rearrangement links TRBV6-1 to TRBJ2-1; TRBD2 matches 8 bases. CDR1 is MNHNS and CDR2 is SASEGT in the germline V gene. This CDR3 has 13 amino acids. Trimming took 6 bases from V and 9 from J; bases not matched to a gene: 7. The CDR3 loop reads CASRRTSRGEQFF. The CDR3 nucleotides read TGTGCCAGCAGACGGACTAGCCGGGGTGAGCAGTTCTTC.

In its sample, this clone was seen once. The rearrangement uses TRBV9 and TRBJ1-3; a possible D gene is TRBD1 (6 bases). The ends were cut back, 3 bases at V and 4 bases at J, with 11 bases in the middle. Germline assignment: CDR1 SGDLS and CDR2 YYNGEE. There are 14 residues in the CDR3. The DNA of the CDR3 is TGTGCCAGCAGCGAGAGGGGGTTCGGAAACACCATATATTTT. It yields the protein CASSERGFGNTIYF.

V and J are TRBV27 and TRBJ2-7, with D possibly TRBD1 on 5 matching bases. The germline gives CDR1 MNHEY, CDR2 SMNVEV (reference sequence). Trimming took off 6 bases at V and 1 base at J, with 16 bases between the two ends. This CDR3 has 15 residues. The CDR3 region has the DNA TGTGCCAGCAGATTTCGGCAGGACATTTCCTACGAGCAGTACTTC. Protein sequence: CASRFRQDISYEQYF.

The J gene is TRBJ2-2, the V gene TRBV7-8; 8 positions agree with TRBD2. The germline V gene encodes CDR1 SGHVS and CDR2 FQNEAQ. V lost 4 bases, J lost 5 bases, and 9 bases stayed unmatched. This CDR3 is 16 amino acids long. DNA of the CDR3: TGTGCCAGCAGCTCCGGACTAGCAGCTACAACCGGGGAGCTGTTTTTT. The encoded protein is CASSSGLAATTGELFF.

The chain uses TRBV6-1 and TRBJ2-5, with a tentative D call TRBD2 (6 bases). Germline CDR1 and CDR2: MNHNS and SASEGT. V was pared by 3 bases and J by 1 base, with 12 bases between. The CDR3 spans 15 residues. In DNA form, the CDR3 reads TGTGCCAGCAGTGACGTGGGGGGAACCCAAGAGACCCAGTACTTC. Its translation: CASSDVGGTQETQYF.

J is TRBJ2-1 and V is TRBV10-3; 7 positions match TRBD2. Germline loops: CDR1 ENHRY, CDR2 SYGVKD. V shed 10 bases, J shed 7 bases, and the junction held 19 bases outside the gene matches. The CDR3 covers 16 residues. CDR3 region: CATTGEGPADRNEQFF. The DNA of the CDR3 is TGTGCCACGACCGGGGAGGGCCCGGCAGATAGGAATGAGCAGTTCTTC.

The chain joins TRBV30 to TRBJ1-2; a possible D gene is TRBD1 (5 bases). The CDR3 is 14 residues long. Germline V gene data show CDR1 as GTSNPN and CDR2 as SVGIG (reference sequence). Trimming pared 0 bases from V and 8 bases from J, leaving 16 bases between. CDR3 in DNA: TGTGCCTGGAGTGTACACCAGGGAAGGGACGGCTACACCTTC. This translates into CAWSVHQGRDGYTF.

The DNA of the CDR3 is TGTGCCAGCAGTTTAGTGACAGGGGTCTGGAATGAGCAGTTCTTC. Protein: CASSLVTGVWNEQFF. The chain employs TRBV28 and TRBJ2-1, with TRBD1 matching over 8 bases. The CDR3 covers 15 residues. In germline, CDR1 is MDHEN, CDR2 SYDVKM. V trimming: 2 bases; J trimming: 7 bases; junction bases outside the gene matches: 7.

The chain joins TRBV28 to TRBJ1-5; 8 bases line up with TRBD1. Germline values: CDR1 MDHEN, CDR2 SYDVKM. This CDR3 is 17 amino acids long. The ends lost 4 bases at V and 4 bases at J; junction bases unmatched: 12. The DNA for the CDR3 is TGTGCCAGCAGTTCACCCGCGACAGGGGTTCGGAATCAGCCCCAGCATTTT. Its translation is CASSSPATGVRNQPQHF.

The rearrangement joins TRBV7-2 to TRBJ2-1; the match to TRBD2 covers 10 bases. Germline values: CDR1 SGHTA, CDR2 FQGNSA. The CDR3 has 17 amino acids. The trim removed 1 base at V and 6 bases at J, leaving 9 bases unmatched. CDR3 sequence reads: CASSLVGGTSASNEQFF. The DNA for the CDR3 is TGTGCCAGCAGCTTAGTGGGAGGGACTAGCGCGAGCAATGAGCAGTTCTTC. Full variable domain (outside the CDR3, taken from reference TRBV7-2 and TRBJ2-1): GAGVSQSPSNKVTEKGKDVELRCDPISGHTALYWYRQSLGQGLEFLIYFQGNSAPDKSGLPSDRFSAERTGGSVSTLTIQRTQQEDSAVYLCASSLVGGTSASNEQFFGPGTRLTVL.

As concerns this clone: This is likely an artifact of a read error, given a far larger clone one base away. V gene TRBV7-9 combines with J gene TRBJ2-7; D may match TRBD1 or TRBD2 (5 bases each). CDR1 and CDR2 from the germline V gene are SEHNR and FQNEAQ (reference sequence). CDR3 length equals 15 residues. CDR3: CAGSLVGVRTYEQYF. The CDR3 DNA is TGTGCCGGCAGCTTAGTGGGGGTCCGCACCTACGAGCAGTACTTC.